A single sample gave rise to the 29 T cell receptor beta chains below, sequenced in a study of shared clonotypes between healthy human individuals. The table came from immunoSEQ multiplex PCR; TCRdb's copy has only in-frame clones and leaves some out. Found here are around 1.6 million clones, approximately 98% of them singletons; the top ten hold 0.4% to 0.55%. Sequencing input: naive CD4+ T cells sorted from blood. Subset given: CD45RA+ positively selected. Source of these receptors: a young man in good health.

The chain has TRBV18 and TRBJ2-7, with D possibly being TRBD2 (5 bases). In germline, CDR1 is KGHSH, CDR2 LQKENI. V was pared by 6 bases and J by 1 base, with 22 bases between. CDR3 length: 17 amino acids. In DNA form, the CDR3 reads TGTGCCAGCTCTAACCTCCCTGTGAGGGAGAGTTCCTACGAGCAGTACTTC. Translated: CASSNLPVRESSYEQYF.

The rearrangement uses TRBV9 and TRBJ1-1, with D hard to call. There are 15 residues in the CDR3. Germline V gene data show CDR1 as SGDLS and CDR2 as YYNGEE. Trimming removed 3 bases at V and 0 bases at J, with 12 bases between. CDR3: CASSGARGLNTEAFF. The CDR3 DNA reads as TGTGCCAGCAGCGGGGCGCGTGGCTTGAACACTGAAGCTTTCTTT.

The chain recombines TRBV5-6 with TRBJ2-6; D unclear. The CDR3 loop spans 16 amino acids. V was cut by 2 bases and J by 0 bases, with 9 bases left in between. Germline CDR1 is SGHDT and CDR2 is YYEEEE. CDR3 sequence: CASSLLQPSGANVLTF. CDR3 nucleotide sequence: TGTGCCAGCAGCTTACTACAGCCCTCTGGGGCCAACGTCCTGACTTTC.

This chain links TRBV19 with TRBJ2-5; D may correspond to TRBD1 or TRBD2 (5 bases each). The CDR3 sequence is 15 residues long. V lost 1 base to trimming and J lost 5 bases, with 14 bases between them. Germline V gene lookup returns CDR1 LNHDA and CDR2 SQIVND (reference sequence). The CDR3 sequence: CASSIGGETRETQYF. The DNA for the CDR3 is TGTGCCAGTAGTATAGGAGGGGAAACCAGGGAGACCCAGTACTTC.

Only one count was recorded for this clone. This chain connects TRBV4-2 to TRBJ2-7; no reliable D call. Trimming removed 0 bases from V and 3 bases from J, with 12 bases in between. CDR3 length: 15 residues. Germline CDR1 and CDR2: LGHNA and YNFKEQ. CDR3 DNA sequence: TGTGCCAGCAGCCAAGACCCCAACAGAAACTACGAGCAGTACTTC. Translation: CASSQDPNRNYEQYF.

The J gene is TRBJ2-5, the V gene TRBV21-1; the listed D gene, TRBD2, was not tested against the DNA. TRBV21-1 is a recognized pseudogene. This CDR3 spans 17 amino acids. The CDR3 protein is CASSKERGNIWVWTQYF. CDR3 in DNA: TGTGCCAGCAGCAAAGAGCGAGGGAACATTTGGGTGTGGACCCAGTACTTC.

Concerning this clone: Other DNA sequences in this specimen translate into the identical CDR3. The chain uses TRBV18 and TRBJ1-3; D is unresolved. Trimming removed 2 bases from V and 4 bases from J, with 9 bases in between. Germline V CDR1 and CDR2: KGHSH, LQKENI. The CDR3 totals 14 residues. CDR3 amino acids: CASSPDRTGNTIYF. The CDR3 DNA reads TGTGCCAGCTCACCAGACCGGACGGGAAACACCATATATTTT. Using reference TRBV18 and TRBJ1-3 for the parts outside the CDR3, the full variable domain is NAGVMQNPRHLVRRRGQEARLRCSPMKGHSHVYWYRQLPEEGLKFMVYLQKENIIDESGMPKERFSAEFPKEGPSILRIQQVVRGDSAAYFCASSPDRTGNTIYFGEGSWLTVV.

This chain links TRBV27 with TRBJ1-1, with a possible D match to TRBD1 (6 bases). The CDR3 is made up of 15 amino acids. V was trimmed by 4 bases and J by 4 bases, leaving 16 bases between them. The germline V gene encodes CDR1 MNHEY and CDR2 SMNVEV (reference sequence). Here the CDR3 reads CASSYYREGGTEAFF. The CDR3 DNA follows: TGTGCCAGCAGTTATTACAGGGAGGGTGGCACTGAAGCTTTCTTT.

The CDR3 region is CASSPRTGGYEQYF. For the CDR3, the DNA is TGCGCCAGCAGCCCTCGGACAGGGGGCTACGAGCAGTACTTC. V usage is TRBV10-1 and J usage is TRBJ2-7; 10 bases match TRBD1. The V and J ends lost 6 bases and 3 bases, in that order; junction bases with no gene match: 5. This CDR3 has 14 residues. The germline CDR1 and CDR2 sequences are WNHNN and SYGVQD (reference sequence).

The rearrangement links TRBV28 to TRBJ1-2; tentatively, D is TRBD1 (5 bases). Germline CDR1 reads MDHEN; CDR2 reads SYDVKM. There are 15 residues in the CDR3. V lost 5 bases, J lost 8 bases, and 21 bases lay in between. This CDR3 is CASSRPLGGAGGYTF. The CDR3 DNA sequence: TGTGCCAGCAGTCGACCCCTGGGCGGTGCAGGGGGCTACACCTTC.

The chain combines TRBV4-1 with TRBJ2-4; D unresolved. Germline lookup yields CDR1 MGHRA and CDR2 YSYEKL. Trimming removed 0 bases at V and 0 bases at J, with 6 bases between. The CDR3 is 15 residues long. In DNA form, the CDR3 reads TGCGCCAGCAGCCAAGAAGGGATAGCCAAAAACATTCAGTACTTC. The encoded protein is CASSQEGIAKNIQYF.

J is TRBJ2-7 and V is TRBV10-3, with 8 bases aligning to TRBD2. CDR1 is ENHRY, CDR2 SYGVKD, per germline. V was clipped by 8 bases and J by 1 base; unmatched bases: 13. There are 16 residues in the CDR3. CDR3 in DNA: TGTGCCATCGGTGCTCGACTAGCGCATATATCCTACGAGCAGTACTTC. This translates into CAIGARLAHISYEQYF.

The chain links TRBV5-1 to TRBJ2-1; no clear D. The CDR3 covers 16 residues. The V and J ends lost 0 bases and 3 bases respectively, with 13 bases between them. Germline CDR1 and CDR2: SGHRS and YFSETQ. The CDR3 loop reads CASSLAVGGVYNEQFF. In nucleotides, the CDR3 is TGCGCCAGCAGCTTGGCAGTGGGCGGAGTCTACAATGAGCAGTTCTTC.

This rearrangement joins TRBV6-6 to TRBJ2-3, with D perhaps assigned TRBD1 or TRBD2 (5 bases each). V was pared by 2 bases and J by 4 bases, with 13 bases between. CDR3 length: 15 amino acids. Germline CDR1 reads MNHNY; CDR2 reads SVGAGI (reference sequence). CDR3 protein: CASSYPGRGADTQYF. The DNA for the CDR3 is TGTGCCAGCAGTTACCCGGGGCGAGGGGCAGATACGCAGTATTTT.

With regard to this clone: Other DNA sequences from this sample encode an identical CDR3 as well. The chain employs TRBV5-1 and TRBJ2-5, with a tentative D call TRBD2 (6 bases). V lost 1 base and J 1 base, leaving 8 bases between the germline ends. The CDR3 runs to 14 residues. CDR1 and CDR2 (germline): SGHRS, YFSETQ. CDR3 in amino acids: CASSLFGSQETQYF. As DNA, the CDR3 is TGCGCCAGCAGCTTGTTCGGGAGCCAAGAGACCCAGTACTTC.

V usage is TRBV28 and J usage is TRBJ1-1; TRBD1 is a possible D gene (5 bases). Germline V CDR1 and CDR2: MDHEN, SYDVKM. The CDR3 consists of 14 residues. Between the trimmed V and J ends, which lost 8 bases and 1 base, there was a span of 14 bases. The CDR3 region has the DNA TGTGCCAGCGTCCCCGGGGCCCCGAACACTGAAGCTTTCTTT. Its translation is CASVPGAPNTEAFF.

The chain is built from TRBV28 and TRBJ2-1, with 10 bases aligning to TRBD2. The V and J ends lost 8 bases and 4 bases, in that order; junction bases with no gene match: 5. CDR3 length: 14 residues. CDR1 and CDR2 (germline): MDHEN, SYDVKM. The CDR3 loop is CASHRLAGYNEQFF. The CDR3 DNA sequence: TGTGCCAGCCACAGACTAGCGGGTTACAATGAGCAGTTCTTC.

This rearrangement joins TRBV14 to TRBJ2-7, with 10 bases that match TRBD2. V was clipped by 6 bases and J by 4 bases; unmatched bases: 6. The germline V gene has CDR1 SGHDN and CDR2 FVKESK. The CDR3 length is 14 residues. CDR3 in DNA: TGTGCCAGCAGTCTAGCGGGAGAGGTGTACGAGCAGTACTTC. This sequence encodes CASSLAGEVYEQYF.

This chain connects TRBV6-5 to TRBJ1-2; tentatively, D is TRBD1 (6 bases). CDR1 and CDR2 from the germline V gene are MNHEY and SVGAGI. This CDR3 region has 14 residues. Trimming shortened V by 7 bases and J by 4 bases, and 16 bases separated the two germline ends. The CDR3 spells CASTRDTTTYGYTF. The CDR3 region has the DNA TGTGCCAGCACTCGGGACACGACTACCTATGGCTACACCTTC.

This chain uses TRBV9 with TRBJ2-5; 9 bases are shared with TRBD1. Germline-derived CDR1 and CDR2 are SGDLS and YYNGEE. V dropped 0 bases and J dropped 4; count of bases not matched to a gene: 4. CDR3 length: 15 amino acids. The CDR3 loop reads CASSVGRDRVETQYF. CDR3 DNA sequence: TGTGCCAGCAGCGTAGGACGGGACAGGGTAGAGACCCAGTACTTC.

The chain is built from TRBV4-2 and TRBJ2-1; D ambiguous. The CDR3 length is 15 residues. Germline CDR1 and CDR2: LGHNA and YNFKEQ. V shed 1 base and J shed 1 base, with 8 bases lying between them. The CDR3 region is CASSQGPASYNEQFF. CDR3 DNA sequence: TGTGCCAGCAGCCAAGGGCCAGCTTCCTACAATGAGCAGTTCTTC.

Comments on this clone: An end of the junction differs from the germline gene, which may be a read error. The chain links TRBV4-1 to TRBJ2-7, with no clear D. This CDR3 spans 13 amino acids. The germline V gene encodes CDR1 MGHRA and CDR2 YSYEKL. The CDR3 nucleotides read TGCGCCAGCAGTCAAGTATACCGGGACGAGCAGTACTTC. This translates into CASSQVYRDEQYF.

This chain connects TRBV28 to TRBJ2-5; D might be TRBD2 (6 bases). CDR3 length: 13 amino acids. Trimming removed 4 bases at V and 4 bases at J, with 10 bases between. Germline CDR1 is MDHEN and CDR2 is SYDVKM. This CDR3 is CASSWTIRETQYF. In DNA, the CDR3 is TGTGCCAGCAGTTGGACTATTCGAGAGACCCAGTACTTC.

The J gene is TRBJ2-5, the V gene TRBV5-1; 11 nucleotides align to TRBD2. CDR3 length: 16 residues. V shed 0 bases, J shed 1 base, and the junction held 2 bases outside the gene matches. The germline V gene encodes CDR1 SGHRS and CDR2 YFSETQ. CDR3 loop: CASSLVGTSGQETQYF. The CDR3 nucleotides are TGCGCCAGCAGCTTGGTTGGGACTAGCGGCCAAGAGACCCAGTACTTC. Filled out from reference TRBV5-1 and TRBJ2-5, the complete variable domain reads KAGVTQTPRYLIKTRGQQVTLSCSPISGHRSVSWYQQTPGQGLQFLFEYFSETQRNKGNFPGRFSGRQFSNSRSEMNVSTLELGDSALYLCASSLVGTSGQETQYFGPGTRLLVL.

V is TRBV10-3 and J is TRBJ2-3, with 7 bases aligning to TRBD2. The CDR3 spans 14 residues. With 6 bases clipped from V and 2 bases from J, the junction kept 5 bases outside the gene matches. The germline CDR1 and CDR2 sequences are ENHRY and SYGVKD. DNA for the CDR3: TGTGCCATCAGGAGCGGGAAGGACACAGATACGCAGTATTTT. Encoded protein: CAIRSGKDTDTQYF.

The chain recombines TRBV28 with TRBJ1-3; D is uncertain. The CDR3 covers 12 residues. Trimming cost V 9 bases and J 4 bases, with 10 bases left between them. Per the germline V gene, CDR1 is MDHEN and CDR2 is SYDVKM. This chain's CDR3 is CASGVFGNTIYF. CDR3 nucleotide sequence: TGTGCCAGTGGGGTTTTCGGAAACACCATATATTTT.

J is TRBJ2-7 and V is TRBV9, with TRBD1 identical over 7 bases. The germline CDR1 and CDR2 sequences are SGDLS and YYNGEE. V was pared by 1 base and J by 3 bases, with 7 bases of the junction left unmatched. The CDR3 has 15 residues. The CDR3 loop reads CASSVLGTESYEQYF. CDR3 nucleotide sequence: TGTGCCAGCAGCGTACTGGGGACAGAGAGCTACGAGCAGTACTTC.

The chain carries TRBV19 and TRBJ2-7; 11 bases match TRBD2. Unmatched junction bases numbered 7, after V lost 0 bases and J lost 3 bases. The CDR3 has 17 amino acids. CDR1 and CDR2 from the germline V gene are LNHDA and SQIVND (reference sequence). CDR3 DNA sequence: TGTGCCAGTAGTATAGATCGTGGGACTAGCGGAGTCTACGAGCAGTACTTC. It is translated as CASSIDRGTSGVYEQYF.

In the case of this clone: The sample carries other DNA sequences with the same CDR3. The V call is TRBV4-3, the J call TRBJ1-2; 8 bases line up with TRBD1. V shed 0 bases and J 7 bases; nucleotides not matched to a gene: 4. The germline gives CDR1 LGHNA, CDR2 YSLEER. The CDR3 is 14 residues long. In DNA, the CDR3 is TGCGCCAGCAGCCAAGACCCAGGGGGCGGTGGCTACACCTTC. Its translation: CASSQDPGGGGYTF.